The clone carrying this TCR beta chain was seen a single time. The antigen is undetermined. The data were taken from a study of cytomegalovirus exposure and HLA in healthy donors. The CDR3 is 14 residues long. Germline V gene lookup returns CDR1 SQVTM and CDR2 ANQGSEA. The ends were cut back, 5 bases at V and 1 base at J, with 11 bases in the middle. The study's findings and limits: Listed as cytomegalovirus-associated were 150 to 200 TCR beta chains. Among TCR sequences, most were rare, though some public TCRs appeared in many donors.

It was with 60 Vbeta and 13 Jbeta primers that the PCR ran. Libraries were prepared by immunoSEQ multiplex PCR; TCRdb keeps only in-frame clonotypes and omits some of them. The sample lists more than 80,000 clones, roughly 79% seen once, with under 3% in the top ten. V and J are TRBV29-1 and TRBJ2-2; TRBD2 might be the D (7 bases). Sequenced material: PBMCs. The clonotype comes from a female donor in good health and CMV-seropositive. The CDR3 DNA reads as TGCAGCGTTAGGGGGGGACAGAACACCGGGGAGCTGTTTTTT. Protein product: CSVRGGQNTGELFF.